This record concerns one T cell receptor beta chain sequence. Its antigen remains unidentified. The sample is drawn from a study of T cell repertoires in aging, cancer and after chemotherapy. CDR1 is DFQATT, CDR2 SNEGSKA, per germline (reference sequence). The CDR3 has 14 amino acids. Trimming pared 4 bases from V and 0 bases from J, leaving 12 bases between. Regarding the study as a whole: Healthy donors lost TCR diversity with age mainly through richness, cancer patients through richness and evenness.

Peripheral blood genomic DNA, not sorted cells or RNA, was the template. Rearranged V-D-J TRB sequences were amplified with a mixed TRB-A/B primer pool. TCRdb processed the multiplex PCR reads anew with MiXCR; each CDR3 protein has one entry. Seen here are more than 3,000 distinct CDR3 sequences, about 42% observed once, and the top ten hold 5% to 6%. The chain recombines TRBV20-1 with TRBJ1-1, with D unresolved. The source of this sequence is a human donor with a solid tumor. Sequenced sample: blood. In nucleotides, the CDR3 is TGCAGTGCTATCGAAGCGGCCATGAACACTGAAGCTTTCTTT. It encodes CSAIEAAMNTEAFF.